Below, 22 T cell receptor beta chains from the same sample are listed, as sequenced in a study of T cells and Merkel cell carcinoma outcomes. Libraries were prepared by immunoSEQ multiplex PCR; TCRdb keeps only in-frame clonotypes and omits some of them. The sample carries some 4,200 clones, 80% to 95% recorded once. The sequencing input was tumor tissue from Merkel cell carcinoma. The receptors come from a human donor with Merkel cell carcinoma.

CDR3 sequence: CSVASAPGLSYNEQFF. In DNA, the CDR3 is TGCAGCGTTGCTAGCGCCCCGGGTCTGTCCTACAATGAGCAGTTCTTC. This chain links TRBV29-1 with TRBJ2-1; D might be TRBD2 (6 bases). This CDR3 comprises 16 residues. CDR1 is SQVTM and CDR2 is ANQGSEA in the germline V gene. Between the trimmed V and J ends, which lost 4 bases and 1 base, there was a span of 17 bases.

The chain links TRBV4-3 to TRBJ2-6, with unresolved D. The CDR3 has 18 amino acids. V was pared by 0 bases and J by 4 bases, with 16 bases between. Germline V gives CDR1 LGHNA, CDR2 YSLEER. The CDR3 loop is CASSQDPPRMTGANVLTF. CDR3 DNA sequence: TGCGCCAGCAGCCAAGATCCACCGAGGATGACCGGGGCCAACGTCCTGACTTTC.

The CDR3 is CASSQSPGTFGTQYF. CDR3 sequence (DNA): TGCGCCAGCAGTCAATCCCCAGGGACGTTCGGGACCCAGTACTTC. The V call is TRBV23-1, the J call TRBJ2-5; D is perhaps TRBD1 or TRBD2 (5 bases each). TRBV23-1 is an open reading frame whose function is uncertain. Between the trimmed V and J ends, which lost 0 bases and 7 bases, there was a span of 15 bases. The CDR3 length is 15 residues.

The V gene is TRBV20-1, the J gene TRBJ1-1; no clear D gene. The CDR3 is 11 residues long. With 1 base removed from V and 0 bases from J, the gap between germline ends came to 0 bases. Germline V gives CDR1 DFQATT, CDR2 SNEGSKA (reference sequence). The DNA of the CDR3 is TGCAGTGCTAGAGTGAACACTGAAGCTTTCTTT. Translating gives CSARVNTEAFF.

As regards this clone: A junction end diverges from the germline sequence, so it may reflect a read error. The chain has TRBV9 and TRBJ1-1; D remains ambiguous. This CDR3 is 15 amino acids long. Germline values: CDR1 SGDLS, CDR2 YYNGEE. Here the CDR3 reads CASSVGDIVGTEASF. In DNA, the CDR3 is TGTGCCAGCAGCGTAGGCGATATAGTGGGAACTGAAGCTTCCTTT.

The chain combines TRBV11-3 with TRBJ2-1; D is ambiguous. Germline CDR1 is SGHNT and CDR2 is YENEEA. The CDR3 consists of 12 residues. The ends were cut back, 5 bases at V and 7 bases at J, with 9 bases in the middle. DNA of the CDR3: TGTGCCAGCAGCGTCCAGCGTAATGAGCAGTTCTTC. Its translation: CASSVQRNEQFF.

The V call is TRBV6-5, the J call TRBJ1-1, with no clear D. Looked up from germline, CDR1 is MNHEY and CDR2 is SVGAGI. The V gene lost 1 base and the J gene lost 3 bases, with 6 bases spanning the gap. The CDR3 has 13 amino acids. This chain's CDR3 is CASSYFGDTEAFF. CDR3 in DNA: TGTGCCAGCAGTTACTTTGGGGACACTGAAGCTTTCTTT.

The chain is built from TRBV7-9 and TRBJ2-1; 9 bases match TRBD1. The CDR3 has 14 amino acids. V lost 5 bases, J lost 7 bases, and 6 bases stayed unmatched. In germline, CDR1 is SEHNR, CDR2 FQNEAQ (reference sequence). This CDR3 reads CASSTSGQGNEQFF. The CDR3 DNA reads TGTGCCAGCAGCACGTCGGGACAGGGTAATGAGCAGTTCTTC.

The V call is TRBV7-8, the J call TRBJ1-5; D possibly corresponds to TRBD1 (5 bases). The germline CDR1 and CDR2 sequences are SGHVS and FQNEAQ. Trimming left V 2 bases short and J 6 bases short, with 14 bases between. The CDR3 loop spans 15 amino acids. The CDR3 region is CASSLLLRGFQPQHF. DNA for the CDR3: TGTGCCAGCAGCTTATTGTTAAGGGGTTTTCAGCCCCAGCATTTT.

The chain couples TRBV28 to TRBJ1-1; 9 nucleotides line up with TRBD1. There are 14 residues in the CDR3. Looked up from germline, CDR1 is MDHEN and CDR2 is SYDVKM. J lost 4 bases, V lost 6 bases, and 6 bases had no gene match. CDR3 in amino acids: CASRRTGAGTEAFF. The CDR3 nucleotides are TGTGCCAGCAGGAGGACAGGGGCGGGCACTGAAGCTTTCTTT. The whole variable domain, filled in from reference TRBV28 and TRBJ1-1, reads DVKVTQSSRYLVKRTGEKVFLECVQDMDHENMFWYRQDPGLGLRLIYFSYDVKMKEKGDIPEGYSVSREKKERFSLILESASTNQTSMYLCASRRTGAGTEAFFGQGTRLTVV.

V usage is TRBV6-6 and J usage is TRBJ1-5; D is unclear. The CDR3 contains 15 residues. V lost 0 bases to trimming and J lost 4 bases, with 10 bases between them. The germline gives CDR1 MNHNY, CDR2 SVGAGI (reference sequence). CDR3 in amino acids: CASSYSDGGNQPQHF. The CDR3 DNA reads TGTGCCAGCAGTTACTCGGACGGAGGGAATCAGCCCCAGCATTTT.

The chain links TRBV9 to TRBJ1-3; weak D call: TRBD1 (5 bases). This CDR3 has 15 amino acids. V was clipped by 3 bases and J by 0 bases, with 10 bases between them. From germline, CDR1 is SGDLS and CDR2 YYNGEE. As DNA, the CDR3 is TGTGCCAGCAGCGCCGACAGCTCCTCTGGAAACACCATATATTTT. This sequence encodes CASSADSSSGNTIYF. The full variable domain, in which reference TRBV9 and TRBJ1-3 provide the parts outside the CDR3, is DSGVTQTPKHLITATGQRVTLRCSPRSGDLSVYWYQQSLDQGLQFLIQYYNGEERAKGNILERFSAQQFPDLHSELNLSSLELGDSALYFCASSADSSSGNTIYFGEGSWLTVV.

The V and J genes are TRBV28 and TRBJ1-1; 9 bases map to TRBD1. Germline values: CDR1 MDHEN, CDR2 SYDVKM. CDR3 length: 15 amino acids. V gave up 3 bases and J gave up 3 bases; unmatched junction bases: 5. The CDR3 loop is CASSFPQGAHTEAFF. The CDR3 coding sequence is TGTGCCAGCAGTTTCCCACAGGGGGCACACACTGAAGCTTTCTTT.

This sequence joins TRBV2 and TRBJ1-2; no reliable D call. The CDR3 loop spans 13 amino acids. The ends were cut back, 6 bases at V and 8 bases at J, with 16 bases in the middle. Looked up from germline, CDR1 is SNHLY and CDR2 is FYNNEI. CDR3 loop: CASRDGGFGGYTF. DNA of the CDR3: TGTGCCAGCAGGGACGGAGGGTTTGGGGGCTACACCTTC.

This clone was picked up one time. One end of the junction does not line up with germline, which may come from a read error. The chain uses TRBV7-8 and TRBJ2-2; tentatively, D is TRBD1 (7 bases). CDR3 size: 15 residues. Germline lookup yields CDR1 SGHVS and CDR2 FQNEAQ. CDR3 amino acids: CTSSLGGGKTGELFF. The CDR3 bases are TGTACCAGCAGCTTAGGGGGCGGGAAAACCGGGGAGCTGTTTTTT.

This chain links TRBV18 with TRBJ2-1, with D possibly being TRBD2 (5 bases). This CDR3 region has 14 residues. The V gene's germline CDR1 is KGHSH and CDR2 LQKENI. Trimming stripped 0 bases from V and 5 bases from J, with 8 bases between. CDR3 sequence (DNA): TGTGCCAGCTCACCACCTAGCGCCAACAATGAGCAGTTCTTC. Translating it yields CASSPPSANNEQFF.

The V gene is TRBV4-3, the J gene TRBJ2-3; D unclear. Germline CDR1 reads LGHNA; CDR2 reads YSLEER. The CDR3 is made up of 14 amino acids. Trimming took 0 bases from V and 4 from J, leaving 8 bases between them. This chain's CDR3 is CASSQDQQSDTQYF. The DNA of the CDR3 is TGCGCCAGCAGCCAAGATCAGCAGTCAGATACGCAGTATTTT.

With respect to this clone: Germline is not matched at one junction end, which may reflect a read error. Other DNA sequences in this sample translate to the same CDR3. This rearrangement joins TRBV9 to TRBJ1-3; perhaps TRBD1 as D (5 bases). The CDR3 has 16 residues. Germline V gives CDR1 SGDLS, CDR2 YYNGEE. The CDR3: CASSAQIGPRGDTIYF. DNA for the CDR3: TGTGCCAGTAGCGCCCAGATAGGGCCGCGGGGGGACACCATATATTTT.

The CDR3 protein is CASSLIGIVGEEQFF. The DNA of the CDR3 is TGTGCCAGCAGCTTAATTGGAATTGTAGGTGAAGAGCAGTTCTTC. The chain carries TRBV7-9 and TRBJ2-1, with D unclear. V shed 2 bases and J shed 10 bases, with 18 bases lying between them. Germline loops: CDR1 SEHNR, CDR2 FQNEAQ (reference sequence). The length of the CDR3 is 15 residues.

This clone was seen a single time. The genes are TRBV6-1 and TRBJ1-5, with 7 bases fitting TRBD1. The V and J ends lost 2 bases and 11 bases, in that order; junction bases with no gene match: 9. Germline CDR1 and CDR2: MNHNS and SASEGT. The CDR3 has 14 amino acids. CDR3 coding DNA: TGTGCCAGCAGTGAAAGGGACAGTCCCTCGGCCCAGCATTTT. Translating gives CASSERDSPSAQHF.

The chain recombines TRBV18 with TRBJ1-5; possible D gene TRBD1, 5 bases. The length of the CDR3 is 13 residues. The V end was cut by 2 bases, the J end by 5 bases, with 7 bases between. Germline V gene lookup returns CDR1 KGHSH and CDR2 LQKENI. DNA for the CDR3: TGTGCCAGCTCACCAGGAGGGGATCAGCCCCAGCATTTT. It specifies CASSPGGDQPQHF.

The V call is TRBV7-9, the J call TRBJ1-5; 7 bases are a match to TRBD1. The CDR3 is made up of 15 amino acids. Germline CDR1 SEHNR, CDR2 FQNEAQ (reference sequence). The trim removed 5 bases at V and 0 bases at J, leaving 4 bases unmatched. CDR3 nucleotides: TGTGCCAGCAGCAGTGGGACAGTTAGCAATCAGCCCCAGCATTTT. Translated: CASSSGTVSNQPQHF.